This T cell receptor (beta chain) was identified during a study of shared clonotypes between healthy human individuals. Profiling relied on immunoSEQ multiplex PCR, and the TCRdb table lists in-frame clones only, not all of them. The repertoire has roughly 2.5 million clones, approximately 90% of them found once; the top ten carry 0.14%. For this clone: The antigen is unknown. This specimen includes other DNA sequences encoding the same CDR3.

V shed 3 bases and J 4 bases; nucleotides not matched to a gene: 2. Germline V gene lookup returns CDR1 GTSNPN and CDR2 SVGIG (reference sequence). The CDR3 extends over 13 amino acids. General observations from the study: Donors were few, which limited the genetic and exposure-history diversity represented. Sharing across a few donors was seen in approximately 5.2% of naive CD4 clonotypes.

The source material was naive CD4+ T cells sorted from blood. As for subset: CD45RA+ positively selected. The sequence was collected from a man between 18 and 29 years old in good health. The V gene is TRBV30, the J gene TRBJ2-5; 10 bases match TRBD1. The CDR3 DNA reads TGTGCCTGGAGGGACAGGGGGATAGAGACCCAGTACTTC. It encodes CAWRDRGIETQYF.